This TCR beta chain was recovered during a study of T cells in localized non-small cell lung cancer. This CDR3 contains 14 residues. Trimming left V 5 bases short and J 1 base short, with 10 bases between. CDR1 MNHEY and CDR2 SMNVEV come from the germline V gene (reference sequence). General study findings and limits: Median approximately 61 top-100 tumor clones were shared with paired adjacent lung. Tumor showed lower T cell clonality than uninvolved adjacent lung, where it was highest. Higher T cell density in the blood was associated with longer overall survival, whereas higher adjacent-lung clonality associated with shorter survival. The tumor had only one region sequenced, so heterogeneity remains possible.

Assay: immunoSEQ multiplex PCR; the TCRdb copy retains only in-frame clones and omits some. Of 20,000 to 30,000 clones listed, 70% to 90% are singletons. Comment on this clone: Its specificity is unknown.

The sequenced sample was peripheral blood, obtained before any cancer treatment. The chain combines TRBV27 with TRBJ2-3; D might be TRBD1 or TRBD2, each matching 6 bases. This receptor was identified in a woman aged 40 to 75 with stage I lung adenocarcinoma. CDR3 region: CASSPGARTDTQYF. For the CDR3, the DNA is TGTGCCAGCAGTCCGGGGGCCCGCACAGATACGCAGTATTTT.